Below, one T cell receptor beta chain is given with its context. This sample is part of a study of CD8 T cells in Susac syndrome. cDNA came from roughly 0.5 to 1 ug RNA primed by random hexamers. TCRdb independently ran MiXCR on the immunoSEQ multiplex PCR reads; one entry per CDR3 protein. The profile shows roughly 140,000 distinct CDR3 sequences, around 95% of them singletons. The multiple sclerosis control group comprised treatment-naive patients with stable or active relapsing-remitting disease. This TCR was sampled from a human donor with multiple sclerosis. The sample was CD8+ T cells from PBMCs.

CDR3 sequence (DNA): TGTGCCAGTAGTACTGGGGTCTACGAGCAGTACTTC. Amino acids: CASSTGVYEQYF. The chain couples TRBV19 to TRBJ2-7, with D uncertain. Looked up from germline, CDR1 is LNHDA and CDR2 is SQIVND (reference sequence). The CDR3 length is 12 residues. V lost 4 bases and J lost 3, with 7 bases in between.